The sample holds one count of the clone carrying this T cell receptor (beta chain). Germline-derived CDR1 and CDR2 are KGHSH and LQKENI. The CDR3 totals 15 residues. Trimming removed 6 bases at V and 2 bases at J, with 14 bases between. The data were taken from a study of blood T cell repertoires in COVID-19. Study-wide context: Sites across the United States, Italy and Spain contributed samples from acute and convalescent COVID-19. From T cells, B-cell-depleted T cells, or PBMCs came the material, which was cDNA or gDNA.

Repertoires were generated with immunoSEQ multiplex PCR, while TCRdb's copy carries only in-frame clones and drops some. The top ten hold about 2.1% of the sample, which has 350,000 to 450,000 clones, more than 75% seen once. The genes are TRBV18 and TRBJ1-3; TRBD1 might be the D (5 bases). The sample consisted of peripheral blood. This TCR was recovered from a woman aged 55-70 years with COVID-19, enrolled during active disease. The CDR3 protein is CASSGGPGPGNTIYF. The DNA for the CDR3 is TGTGCCAGCTCGGGGGGACCAGGGCCTGGAAACACCATATATTTT.